One and the same sample provided the 30 T cell receptor beta chains below, sequenced in a study of blood T cell repertoires in COVID-19. Profiled with immunoSEQ multiplex PCR; TCRdb holds only in-frame clones, not every one. The sample lists 250,000 to 350,000 clones; approximately 86% were seen once. Sequenced: peripheral blood. The source of these receptors is a human donor with COVID-19, enrolled during active disease. The donor label of this sample is uncertain.

Only a few counts were recorded for this clone. This chain links TRBV18 with TRBJ1-5, with TRBD1 matching over 8 bases. Per germline, CDR1 KGHSH and CDR2 LQKENI. The CDR3 consists of 16 residues. Unmatched junction bases numbered 6, after V lost 4 bases and J lost 1 base. DNA of the CDR3: TGTGCCAGCTCACGTGGACAGGGACAAAGCAATCAGCCCCAGCATTTT. Protein product: CASSRGQGQSNQPQHF.

This clone was detected only once. This chain connects TRBV11-3 to TRBJ2-5; 11 positions match TRBD2. The J segment lost 5 bases and the V segment lost 4 bases, leaving 6 bases of the junction unmatched. The CDR3 has 15 amino acids. Germline CDR1 and CDR2: SGHNT and YENEEA. CDR3 DNA sequence: TGTGCCAGCAGCTACACTAGCGGGAGTGTCGAGACCCAGTACTTC. Translating it yields CASSYTSGSVETQYF. Looking up the rest from reference TRBV11-3 and TRBJ2-5 gives the full variable domain: EAGVVQSPRYKIIEKKQPVAFWCNPISGHNTLYWYLQNLGQGPELLIRYENEEAVDDSQLPKDRFSAERLKGVDSTLKIQPAELGDSAVYLCASSYTSGSVETQYFGPGTRLLVL.

This rearrangement joins TRBV28 to TRBJ1-1, with 7 bases fitting TRBD1. CDR1 and CDR2 (germline): MDHEN, SYDVKM. The CDR3 sequence is 14 residues long. V lost 5 bases and J lost 1; bases outside the gene matches: 4. The CDR3 DNA reads TGTGCCAGCAGTGTGGGACAGCAGAACACTGAAGCTTTCTTT. Its protein product is CASSVGQQNTEAFF.

The V call is TRBV6-5, the J call TRBJ2-3, with TRBD2 matching over 8 bases. Looked up from germline, CDR1 is MNHEY and CDR2 is SVGAGI. The CDR3 extends over 15 amino acids. V lost 2 bases and J lost 2; bases outside the gene matches: 3. CDR3 residues: CASSYPGGFTDTQYF. CDR3 DNA: TGTGCCAGCAGTTACCCGGGAGGGTTCACAGATACGCAGTATTTT.

This chain uses TRBV30 with TRBJ2-1; D might be TRBD2 (5 bases). Per germline, CDR1 GTSNPN and CDR2 SVGIG (reference sequence). The CDR3 runs 14 residues. V was cut by 3 bases and J by 2 bases, with 11 bases left in between. CDR3 residues: CAWREAAPYNEQFF. Written as DNA, the CDR3 is TGTGCCTGGAGGGAGGCAGCCCCCTACAATGAGCAGTTCTTC.

The J gene is TRBJ2-1, the V gene TRBV9, with 8 nucleotides matching TRBD2. CDR1 is SGDLS, CDR2 YYNGEE, per germline. The CDR3 is 15 amino acids. Trimming took 0 bases from V and 8 from J; bases not matched to a gene: 7. CDR3 sequence: CASSVDGGREDEQFF. In DNA, the CDR3 is TGTGCCAGCAGCGTAGATGGCGGGCGGGAGGATGAGCAGTTCTTC.

The V and J genes are TRBV19 and TRBJ1-5; no firm D call. Trimming took 3 bases from V and 3 from J, leaving 15 bases between them. Germline values: CDR1 LNHDA, CDR2 SQIVND (reference sequence). CDR3 size: 16 residues. The CDR3: CASSMDGPTPNQPQHF. As DNA, the CDR3 is TGTGCCAGTAGTATGGATGGGCCAACCCCCAATCAGCCCCAGCATTTT.

The V call is TRBV29-1, the J call TRBJ2-1; TRBD2 matches at 11 bases. The CDR3 is made up of 14 amino acids. Germline CDR1 SQVTM, CDR2 ANQGSEA. Trimming cost V 7 bases and J 5 bases; bases outside gene matches: 7. CDR3 nucleotide sequence: TGCAGCGCCAAGCTAGCGGGGGGCGACAATGAGCAGTTCTTC. Translated: CSAKLAGGDNEQFF.

The chain recombines TRBV6-1 with TRBJ2-2; 8 nucleotides line up with TRBD2. Germline V gene sequence: CDR1 MNHNS, CDR2 SASEGT. The V and J ends lost 4 bases and 0 bases, in that order; junction bases with no gene match: 4. The length of the CDR3 is 16 residues. The CDR3 sequence: CASSVLAVANTGELFF. The CDR3 region has the DNA TGTGCCAGCAGTGTACTAGCGGTTGCGAACACCGGGGAGCTGTTTTTT.

The gene calls are TRBV4-1 and TRBJ1-2, with 8 bases identical to TRBD1. Germline V gene data show CDR1 as MGHRA and CDR2 as YSYEKL. With V trimmed by 5 bases and J by 6 bases, 11 bases remained unmatched. This CDR3 contains 15 residues. In nucleotides, the CDR3 is TGCGCCAGCAGCGAGGAGGACAGGGATTACGATGGCTACACCTTC. Amino acids: CASSEEDRDYDGYTF.

The chain couples TRBV19 to TRBJ2-5; 13 nucleotides line up with TRBD2. The germline CDR1 and CDR2 sequences are LNHDA and SQIVND (reference sequence). The CDR3 totals 17 residues. Losses at the gene ends were 1 base for V and 4 bases for J; bases not matched to a gene: 6. The chain's CDR3 is CASSIVGTSGTVETQYF. The CDR3 DNA reads TGTGCCAGTAGTATAGTTGGGACTAGCGGGACCGTAGAGACCCAGTACTTC.

The chain links TRBV11-2 to TRBJ2-1, with TRBD2 identical over 8 bases. V dropped 5 bases and J dropped 9; count of bases not matched to a gene: 15. The germline CDR1 and CDR2 sequences are SGHAT and FQNNGV. The CDR3 has 16 amino acids. The CDR3 spells CASSEGLVVWRFEQFF. For the CDR3, the DNA is TGTGCCAGCAGCGAGGGACTAGTAGTTTGGCGATTTGAGCAGTTCTTC.

This clone was detected only a few times. V is TRBV11-3 and J is TRBJ1-2, with 8 bases that match TRBD1. The CDR3 covers 13 residues. V lost 3 bases, J lost 8 bases, and 5 bases stayed unmatched. Germline CDR1 is SGHNT and CDR2 is YENEEA. CDR3 in DNA: TGTGCCAGCAGCTTCGACAGGGGCGAGGGCTACACCTTC. Its translation is CASSFDRGEGYTF.

The V and J genes are TRBV27 and TRBJ1-5; no reliable D call. The germline V gene has CDR1 MNHEY and CDR2 SMNVEV (reference sequence). Trimming took off 2 bases at V and 3 bases at J, with 11 bases between the two ends. The CDR3 is 15 residues long. CDR3 bases: TGTGCCAGCAGTTTAACAGATGGTTTCAATCAGCCCCAGCATTTT. It is translated as CASSLTDGFNQPQHF.

The rearrangement uses TRBV4-1 and TRBJ2-5; no reliable D call. The CDR3 has 14 amino acids. Germline CDR1 is MGHRA and CDR2 is YSYEKL. V dropped 1 base and J dropped 4 bases, with 10 bases sitting between them. CDR3 amino acids: CASSQGALIETQYF. CDR3 nucleotide sequence: TGCGCCAGCAGCCAAGGGGCGCTGATAGAGACCCAGTACTTC.

The V gene is TRBV6-6, the J gene TRBJ1-1, with D tentatively TRBD1 (6 bases). The CDR3 extends over 15 amino acids. V lost 3 bases and J lost 1, with 12 bases in between. The germline V gene has CDR1 MNHNY and CDR2 SVGAGI (reference sequence). The CDR3 bases are TGTGCCAGCAGTTATCCCGGACAGTCGAACACTGAAGCTTTCTTT. Its protein is CASSYPGQSNTEAFF.

The chain has TRBV10-3 and TRBJ2-1, with TRBD1 matching 7 bases. This CDR3 region has 15 residues. V dropped 7 bases and J dropped 2; count of bases not matched to a gene: 8. Germline V gives CDR1 ENHRY, CDR2 SYGVKD. The CDR3 DNA is TGTGCCATCACCCCGGACAGGCCCCCCTACAATGAGCAGTTCTTC. Translated, it gives CAITPDRPPYNEQFF.

V is TRBV14 and J is TRBJ1-5; TRBD1 might be the D (6 bases). This CDR3 spans 15 amino acids. V lost 4 bases and J 7 bases, leaving 17 bases between the germline ends. The germline gives CDR1 SGHDN, CDR2 FVKESK. The chain's CDR3 is CASSLPQGLCQPQHF. The CDR3 DNA is TGTGCCAGCAGCCTCCCACAGGGTTTATGCCAGCCCCAGCATTTT. The variable domain in full, completed from reference TRBV14 and TRBJ1-5, reads EAGVTQFPSHSVIEKGQTVTLRCDPISGHDNLYWYRRVMGKEIKFLLHFVKESKQDESGMPNNRFLAERTGGTYSTLKVQPAELEDSGVYFCASSLPQGLCQPQHFGDGTRLSIL.

The V gene is TRBV7-8, the J gene TRBJ2-3, with 9 bases that match TRBD2. The CDR3 is 15 residues long. The ends lost 1 base at V and 6 bases at J; junction bases unmatched: 5. The germline V gene has CDR1 SGHVS and CDR2 FQNEAQ. The CDR3 nucleotides read TGTGCCAGCAGCTTAGTCCGCGGGGGGGACGATACGCAGTATTTT. Residues: CASSLVRGGDDTQYF. The complete variable domain, with remaining parts taken from reference TRBV7-8 and TRBJ2-3, reads GAGVSQSPRYKVAKRGQDVALRCDPISGHVSLFWYQQALGQGPEFLTYFQNEAQLDKSGLPSDRFFAERPEGSVSTLKIQRTQQEDSAVYLCASSLVRGGDDTQYFGPGTRLTVL.

V usage is TRBV30 and J usage is TRBJ1-6; D gene unclear. This CDR3 comprises 12 residues. Germline V gives CDR1 GTSNPN, CDR2 SVGIG (reference sequence). V dropped 4 bases and J dropped 6 bases, with 7 bases sitting between them. The DNA of the CDR3 is TGTGCCTGGAATGCGGTTAATTCACCCCTCCACTTT. Translating gives CAWNAVNSPLHF.

V usage is TRBV5-4 and J usage is TRBJ2-5; the match to TRBD1 covers 8 bases. Germline V gene data show CDR1 as SGHNT and CDR2 as YYREEE (reference sequence). V lost 4 bases and J lost 7; bases outside the gene matches: 6. The CDR3 spans 13 residues. The CDR3 is CASSPDRVGTQYF. DNA of the CDR3: TGTGCCAGCAGCCCGGACAGGGTGGGGACCCAGTACTTC.

J is TRBJ1-5 and V is TRBV7-8; 7 nucleotides agree with TRBD1. Per the germline V gene, CDR1 is SGHVS and CDR2 is FQNEAQ. J gave up 2 bases and V 5 bases, and 9 bases lay outside the gene matches. The length of the CDR3 is 16 residues. The CDR3 here is CASSGHRGRGNQPQHF. In nucleotides, the CDR3 is TGTGCCAGCAGCGGCCACAGGGGAAGGGGCAATCAGCCCCAGCATTTT.

The genes are TRBV27 and TRBJ1-2; D remains unclear. Trimming stripped 3 bases from V and 2 bases from J, with 13 bases between. This CDR3 region has 15 residues. In germline, CDR1 is MNHEY, CDR2 SMNVEV (reference sequence). CDR3 DNA sequence: TGTGCCAGCAGTTTTGAGCATGCAGGAAACTATGGCTACACCTTC. As protein: CASSFEHAGNYGYTF.

In the case of this clone: Sequence at one end of the junction differs from germline and may be a read error. The chain employs TRBV28 and TRBJ2-2; tentatively, D is TRBD2 (5 bases). CDR3 length: 16 residues. Germline-derived CDR1 and CDR2 are MDHEN and SYDVKM. The CDR3 DNA reads TGTGCCAGCACCTTTTCCCCGGGCCTCGAACACCGGGGAGCTGTTTTT. Amino acids: CASTFSPGLEHRGAVF. Looking up the rest from reference TRBV28 and TRBJ2-2 gives the full variable domain: DVKVTQSSRYLVKRTGEKVFLECVQDMDHENMFWYRQDPGLGLRLIYFSYDVKMKEKGDIPEGYSVSREKKERFSLILESASTNQTSMYLCASTFSPGLEHRGAVFGEGSRLTVL.

This clone is a singleton in its sample. V gene TRBV4-3 combines with J gene TRBJ2-7, with 9 bases matching TRBD1. This CDR3 is 14 amino acids long. The V gene's germline CDR1 is LGHNA and CDR2 YSLEER. J gave up 3 bases and V 4 bases, and 4 bases lay outside the gene matches. Here the CDR3 reads CASSPWTGDYEQYF. The CDR3 bases are TGCGCCAGCAGCCCGTGGACAGGGGACTACGAGCAGTACTTC.

V is TRBV24-1 and J is TRBJ2-2; no clear D gene. Trimming took off 6 bases at V and 7 bases at J, with 8 bases between the two ends. The CDR3 extends over 12 amino acids. Germline-derived CDR1 and CDR2 are KGHDR and SFDVKD. Here the CDR3 DNA reads TGTGCCACCAGTCCGCCCGGCGGGGAGCTGTTTTTT. As protein: CATSPPGGELFF.

In its sample, this clone was seen once. The rearrangement links TRBV5-1 to TRBJ2-1; 10 nucleotides align to TRBD1. Germline V gene sequence: CDR1 SGHRS, CDR2 YFSETQ. V gave up 1 base and J gave up 3 bases; unmatched junction bases: 10. The CDR3 sequence is 18 residues long. The DNA of the CDR3 is TGCGCCAGCAGCTTGCTATCGACCGGGACAGGGGTCTACAATGAGCAGTTCTTC. It translates to CASSLLSTGTGVYNEQFF. The full variable domain, in which reference TRBV5-1 and TRBJ2-1 provide the parts outside the CDR3, is KAGVTQTPRYLIKTRGQQVTLSCSPISGHRSVSWYQQTPGQGLQFLFEYFSETQRNKGNFPGRFSGRQFSNSRSEMNVSTLELGDSALYLCASSLLSTGTGVYNEQFFGPGTRLTVL.

The chain uses TRBV9 and TRBJ2-3, with D perhaps TRBD1 (5 bases). Germline V CDR1 and CDR2: SGDLS, YYNGEE. This CDR3 is 15 amino acids long. Trimming removed 0 bases from V and 3 bases from J, with 11 bases in between. The CDR3 DNA follows: TGTGCCAGCAGCGTAGTGACAGCAGGTACAGATACGCAGTATTTT. It is translated as CASSVVTAGTDTQYF. The full variable domain, completed using reference TRBV9 and TRBJ2-3, is DSGVTQTPKHLITATGQRVTLRCSPRSGDLSVYWYQQSLDQGLQFLIQYYNGEERAKGNILERFSAQQFPDLHSELNLSSLELGDSALYFCASSVVTAGTDTQYFGPGTRLTVL.

The chain uses TRBV28 and TRBJ2-6; possibly TRBD1 for D (7 bases). This CDR3 spans 20 amino acids. Germline lookup yields CDR1 MDHEN and CDR2 SYDVKM. V was trimmed by 6 bases and J by 0 bases, leaving 24 bases between them. The CDR3 is CASRPRPPRGVISGANVLTF. CDR3 nucleotides: TGTGCCAGCAGGCCCCGACCACCCAGGGGGGTTATCTCTGGGGCCAACGTCCTGACTTTC.

This clone was seen only once. The chain joins TRBV28 to TRBJ1-4; 11 bases agree with TRBD1. The V and J ends lost 6 bases and 3 bases, in that order; junction bases with no gene match: 6. Germline CDR1 is MDHEN and CDR2 is SYDVKM. The CDR3 has 16 residues. The CDR3 loop reads CASSRGQGAPNEKLFF. DNA of the CDR3: TGTGCCAGCAGCCGAGGACAGGGGGCACCTAATGAAAAACTGTTTTTT.